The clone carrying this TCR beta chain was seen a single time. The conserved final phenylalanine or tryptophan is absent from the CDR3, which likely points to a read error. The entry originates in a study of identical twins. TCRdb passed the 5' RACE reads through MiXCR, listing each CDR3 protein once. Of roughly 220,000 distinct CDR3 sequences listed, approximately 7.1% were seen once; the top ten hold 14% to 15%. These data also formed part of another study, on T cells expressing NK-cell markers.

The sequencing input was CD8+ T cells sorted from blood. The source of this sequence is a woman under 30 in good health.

The CDR3 sequence: CASSQGTSGSDEQFL. As DNA, the CDR3 is TGCGCCAGCAGCCAGGGGACTAGCGGGAGCGATGAGCAGTTCCTC. This chain connects TRBV4-3 to TRBJ2-1; 14 bases fit TRBD2. Germline CDR1 reads LGHNA; CDR2 reads YSLEER. This CDR3 is built from 15 residues. With 3 bases clipped from V and 8 bases from J, the junction kept 3 bases outside the gene matches.